Each of the 16 T cell receptor beta chains below was sequenced from the same sample in a study of blood T cell repertoires in COVID-19. Assay: immunoSEQ multiplex PCR; the TCRdb copy retains only in-frame clones and omits some. The table has tens of thousands of clones, 80% to 90% seen once. The sequencing input was PBMCs or T cells enriched from blood (not recorded which). All receptors derive from a woman between 40 and 50 years old with acute COVID-19.

This chain joins TRBV20-1 and TRBJ1-5; D gene unclear. The ends were cut back, 5 bases at V and 9 bases at J, with 8 bases in the middle. Germline values: CDR1 DFQATT, CDR2 SNEGSKA (reference sequence). CDR3 length: 10 residues. CDR3 sequence: CSAPPGPQHF. DNA of the CDR3: TGCAGTGCTCCTCCGGGGCCCCAGCATTTT.

The chain combines TRBV18 with TRBJ1-2, with a possible D match to TRBD1 (6 bases). The V and J ends lost 4 bases and 4 bases respectively, with 13 bases between them. The CDR3 has 14 residues. From germline, CDR1 is KGHSH and CDR2 LQKENI. CDR3 amino acids: CASSLKTGLYGYTF. The DNA for the CDR3 is TGTGCCAGCTCACTAAAGACAGGACTCTATGGCTACACCTTC. Looking up the rest from reference TRBV18 and TRBJ1-2 gives the full variable domain: NAGVMQNPRHLVRRRGQEARLRCSPMKGHSHVYWYRQLPEEGLKFMVYLQKENIIDESGMPKERFSAEFPKEGPSILRIQQVVRGDSAAYFCASSLKTGLYGYTFGSGTRLTVV.

V and J are TRBV7-8 and TRBJ1-2; tentatively, D is TRBD1 (6 bases). The CDR3 is 12 amino acids. The germline gives CDR1 SGHVS, CDR2 FQNEAQ. Trimming cost V 5 bases and J 6 bases, with 10 bases left between them. CDR3 protein: CASSARQDGYTF. In DNA form, the CDR3 reads TGTGCCAGCAGCGCACGACAGGATGGCTACACCTTC. The full variable domain, with the rest looked up from reference TRBV7-8 and TRBJ1-2, is GAGVSQSPRYKVAKRGQDVALRCDPISGHVSLFWYQQALGQGPEFLTYFQNEAQLDKSGLPSDRFFAERPEGSVSTLKIQRTQQEDSAVYLCASSARQDGYTFGSGTRLTVV.

CDR3 sequence reads: CASSQVGVITDTQYF. The CDR3 nucleotides are TGCGCCAGCAGCCAAGTCGGGGTCATCACAGATACGCAGTATTTT. The rearrangement uses TRBV4-1 and TRBJ2-3; a possible D gene is TRBD2 (5 bases). The germline V gene encodes CDR1 MGHRA and CDR2 YSYEKL. Trimming left V 1 base short and J 2 bases short, with 10 bases between. The CDR3 covers 15 residues.

This sequence joins TRBV11-2 and TRBJ1-6; D might be TRBD1 (5 bases). The CDR3 runs 15 residues. The germline CDR1 and CDR2 sequences are SGHAT and FQNNGV. V was clipped by 4 bases and J by 7 bases, with 14 bases between them. The CDR3 reads CASSWGRTRNSPLHF. The CDR3 DNA reads as TGTGCCAGCAGCTGGGGCCGAACGCGGAATTCACCCCTCCACTTT. The full variable domain, in which reference TRBV11-2 and TRBJ1-6 provide the parts outside the CDR3, is EAGVAQSPRYKIIEKRQSVAFWCNPISGHATLYWYQQILGQGPKLLIQFQNNGVVDDSQLPKDRFSAERLKGVDSTLKIQPAKLEDSAVYLCASSWGRTRNSPLHFGNGTRLTVT.

The chain joins TRBV19 to TRBJ2-3; no definite D call. This CDR3 contains 15 residues. Germline V gene sequence: CDR1 LNHDA, CDR2 SQIVND (reference sequence). V lost 1 base to trimming and J lost 6 bases, with 14 bases between them. The CDR3 loop reads CASSIVGLGDDTQYF. Here the CDR3 DNA reads TGTGCCAGTAGTATAGTCGGCCTAGGCGATGATACGCAGTATTTT.

The chain carries TRBV15 and TRBJ1-6; D may be TRBD1 (5 bases). V shed 2 bases and J shed 0 bases, with 23 bases lying between them. CDR1 and CDR2 from the germline V gene are LNHNV and YYDKDF (reference sequence). This CDR3 has 21 amino acids. The CDR3 sequence: CATSRSTPARGASSYNSPLHF. CDR3 DNA sequence: TGTGCCACCAGCAGATCTACCCCCGCTCGCGGGGCGAGCTCCTATAATTCACCCCTCCACTTT.

The CDR3 region has the DNA TGTGCCAGCAGCCAAGGGGACAGCGGAAACACCATATATTTT. It is translated as CASSQGDSGNTIYF. The V and J genes are TRBV4-2 and TRBJ1-3, with 7 bases that match TRBD1. This CDR3 spans 14 amino acids. CDR1 LGHNA and CDR2 YNFKEQ come from the germline V gene. Trimming cost V 1 base and J 4 bases; bases outside gene matches: 1.

The genes are TRBV19 and TRBJ1-1; the D gene is possibly TRBD1 (6 bases). The length of the CDR3 is 11 residues. Germline CDR1 and CDR2: LNHDA and SQIVND (reference sequence). V was clipped by 7 bases and J by 11 bases, with 14 bases between them. CDR3 sequence (DNA): TGTGCCAGTACCATGCGGACAGACGCTTTCTTT. Encoded protein: CASTMRTDAFF.

This clone showed up just once. This chain connects TRBV5-4 to TRBJ2-3; 7 bases are shared with TRBD2. The CDR3 length is 14 residues. In germline, CDR1 is SGHNT, CDR2 YYREEE (reference sequence). The trim removed 4 bases at V and 2 bases at J, leaving 4 bases unmatched. The CDR3 bases are TGTGCCAGCAGCGCGGGACTATCCACAGATACGCAGTATTTT. Translated: CASSAGLSTDTQYF.

The CDR3: CASKEGQGAPHSYEQYF. DNA for the CDR3: TGTGCCAGCAAAGAAGGACAGGGGGCGCCCCACTCCTACGAGCAGTACTTC. The rearrangement uses TRBV6-4 and TRBJ2-7, with 11 bases fitting TRBD1. Germline V gene data show CDR1 as MRHNA and CDR2 as SNTAGT. Trimming took 7 bases from V and 0 from J; bases not matched to a gene: 11. The CDR3 totals 17 residues.

V is TRBV5-1 and J is TRBJ2-5; 11 bases are shared with TRBD2. The CDR3 is made up of 16 amino acids. CDR1 is SGHRS and CDR2 is YFSETQ in the germline V gene. V lost 6 bases, J lost 3 bases, and 10 bases stayed unmatched. CDR3: CASTGGRLAGKETQYF. Here the CDR3 DNA reads TGCGCCAGCACCGGGGGCAGACTAGCGGGGAAAGAGACCCAGTACTTC.

This clone turned up a few times. Other DNA sequences within the sample encode an identical CDR3. The V gene is TRBV2, the J gene TRBJ2-5; 10 nucleotides line up with TRBD1. Trimming at V came to 8 bases and at J to 5 bases, leaving 11 bases not matched to a gene. This CDR3 has 15 amino acids. Germline CDR1 reads SNHLY; CDR2 reads FYNNEI. CDR3 DNA sequence: TGTGCCAGCCCCCGGGACAGGGGTTTGCGGGAGACCCAGTACTTC. Amino acid sequence: CASPRDRGLRETQYF.

V gene TRBV28 combines with J gene TRBJ2-7, with 9 nucleotides matching TRBD2. Trimming removed 1 base from V and 2 bases from J; junction bases left unmatched: 0. There are 14 residues in the CDR3. CDR1 and CDR2 from the germline V gene are MDHEN and SYDVKM. The CDR3, as DNA: TGTGCCAGCAGTTTATTAGCGGGGGCCTACGAGCAGTACTTC. It codes for CASSLLAGAYEQYF.

The chain uses TRBV27 and TRBJ2-7; 7 bases agree with TRBD2. The J segment lost 6 bases and the V segment lost 7 bases, leaving 15 bases of the junction unmatched. The CDR3 spans 15 residues. Per the germline V gene, CDR1 is MNHEY and CDR2 is SMNVEV (reference sequence). The CDR3 DNA reads as TGTGCCAGCAAATCAGGGCGGGAGCGGTCGGTCGAGCAGTACTTC. This translates into CASKSGRERSVEQYF.

The J gene is TRBJ2-3, the V gene TRBV6-1, with 8 bases identical to TRBD2. J gave up 5 bases and V 3 bases, and 13 bases lay outside the gene matches. CDR1 is MNHNS, CDR2 SASEGT, per germline. This CDR3 is 17 amino acids long. CDR3: CASSDRGQAGVQDTQYF. In DNA, the CDR3 is TGTGCCAGCAGTGATCGGGGTCAAGCGGGGGTGCAAGATACGCAGTATTTT.